This T cell receptor beta chain was sequenced in a study of human T cells and chemical hapten exposure. Study-wide background: On around 2 cm by around 2 cm of upper inner arm skin, sensitization was performed with 2% DPC. On the upper back, patch tests were applied with 0.01% DPC and read at 6 days. The scalp of each patient received a weekly diphenylcyclopropenone dose for the full roughly 25-week study.

A single record per CDR3 protein comes from TCRdb applying MiXCR to the RACE reads. This sample has 79,000 or so distinct CDR3 sequences, with 10% found just once. The time point is: patch test 1, 2 weeks after DPC sensitization. Treatment meaning: therapeutic diphenylcyclopropenone sensitization with weekly scalp DPC. Whole blood that had not been fractionated was the source of extracted total RNA. This CDR3 region has 17 residues. Germline-derived CDR1 and CDR2 are MNHNY and SVGAGI (reference sequence). The V gene end was trimmed by 3 bases and the J gene end by 2 bases; junction bases not matched to a gene: 12. This clonotype appeared a few times.

Sequenced material: whole blood, taken in connection with sensitization to the hapten diphenylcyclopropenone (DPC). The rearrangement uses TRBV6-6 and TRBJ2-7; TRBD1 aligns across 8 bases. This clonotype originated in a woman between 50 and 59 years old with alopecia areata. Some clones in this sample may be carry-over from other donors' samples. CDR3 amino acids: CASSYSTGTGITYEQYF. DNA of the CDR3: TGTGCCAGCAGTTATTCCACCGGGACAGGAATTACCTACGAGCAGTACTTC.